The rows below give T cell receptor beta chains drawn from one sample of a study of neurological immune-mediated disorders. TCRdb reprocessed the 5' RACE reads with MiXCR, giving one entry per CDR3 protein. The top ten hold approximately 7.5% of the sample, which has about 79,000 distinct CDR3 sequences, 13% to 15% seen once. The specimen was PBMCs. The receptors were sampled from a woman in her 50s in good health. Each CDR3 is given with its conserved first and last residue. A D gene is named only where the DNA matches it firmly. Clone size appears in some rows only: once, few, many, or a class for an expanded clone.

J gene | V gene | clone size | D gene | CDR3 protein | CDR3 DNA
TRBJ1-2 | TRBV5-1 | many | NA | CASSPPGVRGYTF | TGCGCCAGCAGCCCTCCGGGGGTCCGTGGCTACACCTTC
TRBJ2-5 | TRBV5-1 | many | TRBD1 | CASTPGTEETQYF | TGCGCCAGCACCCCCGGGACAGAGGAGACCCAGTACTTC
TRBJ2-5 | TRBV28 | many | NA | CASSGNRETQYF | TGTGCCAGCAGCGGCAACCGGGAGACCCAGTACTTC
TRBJ1-2 | TRBV3-1 | NA | NA | CASSQEGTISNYGYTF | TGTGCCAGCAGCCAAGAGGGGACAATCTCTAACTATGGCTACACCTTC
TRBJ1-6 | TRBV5-1 | many | NA | CASMRGNSPLHF | TGCGCCAGCATGAGGGGGAATTCACCCCTCCACTTT
TRBJ2-7 | TRBV5-1 | many | NA | CASSLSPESYEQYF | TGCGCCAGCAGCTTGTCTCCAGAGTCCTACGAGCAGTACTTC
TRBJ2-2 | TRBV5-1 | many | NA | CASSLPGALVTGELFF | TGCGCCAGCAGCTTGCCCGGAGCATTGGTCACCGGGGAGCTGTTTTTT
TRBJ2-5 | TRBV5-1 | many | NA | CASSLSLGLQETQYF | TGCGCCAGCAGCTTGAGTCTGGGTCTCCAAGAGACCCAGTACTTC
TRBJ2-7 | TRBV18 | NA | NA | CASSPRNRVYEQYF | TGTGCCAGCTCACCAAGAAACAGGGTTTACGAGCAGTACTTC
TRBJ1-1 | TRBV25-1 | many | NA | CASSVHGGLGTEAFF | TGTGCCAGCAGTGTCCATGGGGGGCTGGGCACTGAAGCTTTCTTT
TRBJ2-3 | TRBV29-1 | many | TRBD1 | CSVASILTGTGSTDTQYF | TGCAGCGTAGCTTCCATCCTGACCGGGACAGGGAGTACAGATACGCAGTATTTT
TRBJ2-2 | TRBV5-6 | NA | TRBD2 | CASGLAGVAGELFF | TGTGCCAGCGGATTAGCGGGAGTCGCCGGGGAGCTGTTTTTT
TRBJ1-1 | TRBV6-5 | NA | TRBD1 | CANSLRQGSTEAFF | TGTGCAAACAGTCTCCGACAGGGGAGCACTGAAGCTTTCTTT
TRBJ2-5 | TRBV20-1 | many | TRBD1 | CSAPTGSETQYF | TGCAGTGCGCCGACAGGGTCTGAGACCCAGTACTTC
TRBJ2-1 | TRBV12-3/TRBV12-4 | many | NA | CASGVGVSSYNEQFF | TGTGCCAGCGGAGTGGGGGTTAGCTCCTACAATGAGCAGTTCTTC
TRBJ2-1 | TRBV18 | NA | NA | CASSPAPGNNEQFF | TGTGCCAGCTCACCCGCGCCTGGGAACAATGAGCAGTTCTTC
TRBJ2-7 | TRBV29-1 | many | NA | CSVGEFTYEQYF | TGCAGCGTTGGGGAGTTTACCTACGAGCAGTACTTC
TRBJ2-7 | TRBV14 | many | NA | CASSQGTGVTTYEQYF | TGTGCCAGCAGCCAAGGCACAGGAGTAACTACCTACGAGCAGTACTTC
TRBJ2-3 | TRBV3-1 | many | NA | CASSQGEDTQYF | TGTGCCAGCAGCCAAGGGGAAGATACGCAGTATTTT
TRBJ1-4 | TRBV7-6 | many | NA | CASRRTTNEKLFF | TGTGCCAGCAGGAGGACAACTAATGAAAAACTGTTTTTT
TRBJ2-2 | TRBV9 | many | NA | CASSVAYPNTGELFF | TGTGCCAGCAGCGTAGCTTATCCGAACACCGGGGAGCTGTTTTTT
TRBJ2-1 | TRBV5-1 | many | NA | CASISGDEQFF | TGCGCCAGCATCTCAGGGGATGAGCAGTTCTTC
TRBJ1-1 | TRBV5-1 | NA | NA | CASSLGTAGPTEAFF | TGCGCCAGCAGCTTGGGCACAGCTGGTCCCACTGAAGCTTTCTTT
TRBJ1-1 | TRBV3-1 | many | NA | CASSQVLNTEAFF | TGTGCCAGCAGCCAAGTTCTGAACACTGAAGCTTTCTTT
TRBJ1-1 | TRBV20-1 | many | TRBD1 | CSARSGQGRDEAFF | TGCAGTGCTAGGTCAGGACAGGGGCGGGATGAAGCTTTCTTT
TRBJ2-1 | TRBV30 | few | NA | CAWKRAGSYNEQFF | TGTGCCTGGAAGCGGGCGGGCTCCTACAATGAGCAGTTCTTC
TRBJ1-1 | TRBV5-1 | many | NA | CASSRGAGSSMNTEAFF | TGCGCCAGCAGCCGGGGGGCAGGGTCGTCCATGAACACTGAAGCTTTCTTT
TRBJ2-7 | TRBV20-1 | many | TRBD2 | CSAPPLAGGPQYEQYF | TGCAGTGCTCCTCCTCTAGCGGGGGGGCCTCAATACGAGCAGTACTTC
TRBJ2-5 | TRBV5-1 | many | TRBD2 | CASSLEGLTGLVSRQETQYF | TGCGCCAGCAGCTTGGAAGGTCTGACGGGACTAGTGAGTCGCCAAGAGACCCAGTACTTC
TRBJ2-7 | TRBV5-5 | many | NA | CASSLERTTLNF | TGTGCCAGCAGCTTGGAGAGAACCACCCTAAACTTC
TRBJ2-3 | TRBV7-2 | many | TRBD2 | CASSSWDYTSTDTQYF | TGTGCCAGCAGCTCCTGGGACTATACTAGCACAGATACGCAGTATTTT
TRBJ2-5 | TRBV5-1 | medium-sized | NA | CASSWLPGGQETQYF | TGCGCCAGCAGCTGGCTACCCGGCGGGCAAGAGACCCAGTACTTC
TRBJ2-7 | TRBV20-1 | many | TRBD2 | CSARRGGGAYEQYF | TGCAGTGCTAGACGAGGCGGGGGGGCCTACGAGCAGTACTTC
TRBJ2-7 | TRBV3-1 | many | TRBD2 | CASSSSSGIRHEQYF | TGTGCCAGCAGTAGCTCTAGCGGGATTAGACACGAGCAGTACTTC
TRBJ2-3 | TRBV24-1 | many | NA | CATAAGTSTDTQYF | TGTGCCACCGCAGCGGGCACTAGCACAGATACGCAGTATTTT
TRBJ2-1 | TRBV5-1 | many | NA | CASSFGVRGANEQFF | TGCGCCAGCAGCTTCGGAGTCCGGGGGGCAAATGAGCAGTTCTTC
TRBJ2-1 | TRBV5-1 | many | NA | CASSSEGAQGYNEQFF | TGCGCCAGCAGCTCGGAGGGGGCGCAGGGCTACAATGAGCAGTTCTTC
TRBJ2-3 | TRBV20-1 | NA | TRBD1 | CSAGTVGRDTQYF | TGCAGTGCTGGGACAGTGGGCCGAGATACGCAGTATTTT
TRBJ1-6 | TRBV7-9 | many | TRBD1 | CASSPETGNRSPLHF | TGTGCCAGCAGCCCAGAGACAGGGAATAGATCACCCCTCCACTTT
TRBJ2-7 | TRBV29-1 | many | TRBD1 | CSVEDRGGTGAYEQYF | TGCAGCGTTGAAGATCGAGGGGGGACAGGGGCCTACGAGCAGTACTTC